This TCR beta chain appears in the sequencing data of a study of T cells in Graves' hyperthyroidism and ophthalmopathy. Authors of the study amplified TCR beta CDR3 regions from RNA transcripts. The TCR CDR3 was amplified in a first-round RT-PCR using the HTBI primer set. TCRdb redid the calling of the multiplex PCR reads with MiXCR, one entry per CDR3 protein. The table records more than 500,000 distinct CDR3 sequences, 35% to 50% of them present only once. The germline V gene encodes CDR1 SNHLY and CDR2 FYNNEI. V was clipped by 7 bases and J by 7 bases; unmatched bases: 12. The CDR3 is 14 amino acids.

The V and J genes are TRBV2 and TRBJ1-2, with TRBD1 identical over 7 bases. The source of this sequence is an adult woman with Graves' disease, either hyperthyroidism or ophthalmopathy (not recorded which). Sequencing was done on a sample of peripheral blood or thyroid tissue (not recorded which). The CDR3 protein is CASNPTGETAGYTF. The CDR3 DNA reads as TGTGCCAGCAACCCCACAGGGGAGACGGCTGGCTACACCTTC.